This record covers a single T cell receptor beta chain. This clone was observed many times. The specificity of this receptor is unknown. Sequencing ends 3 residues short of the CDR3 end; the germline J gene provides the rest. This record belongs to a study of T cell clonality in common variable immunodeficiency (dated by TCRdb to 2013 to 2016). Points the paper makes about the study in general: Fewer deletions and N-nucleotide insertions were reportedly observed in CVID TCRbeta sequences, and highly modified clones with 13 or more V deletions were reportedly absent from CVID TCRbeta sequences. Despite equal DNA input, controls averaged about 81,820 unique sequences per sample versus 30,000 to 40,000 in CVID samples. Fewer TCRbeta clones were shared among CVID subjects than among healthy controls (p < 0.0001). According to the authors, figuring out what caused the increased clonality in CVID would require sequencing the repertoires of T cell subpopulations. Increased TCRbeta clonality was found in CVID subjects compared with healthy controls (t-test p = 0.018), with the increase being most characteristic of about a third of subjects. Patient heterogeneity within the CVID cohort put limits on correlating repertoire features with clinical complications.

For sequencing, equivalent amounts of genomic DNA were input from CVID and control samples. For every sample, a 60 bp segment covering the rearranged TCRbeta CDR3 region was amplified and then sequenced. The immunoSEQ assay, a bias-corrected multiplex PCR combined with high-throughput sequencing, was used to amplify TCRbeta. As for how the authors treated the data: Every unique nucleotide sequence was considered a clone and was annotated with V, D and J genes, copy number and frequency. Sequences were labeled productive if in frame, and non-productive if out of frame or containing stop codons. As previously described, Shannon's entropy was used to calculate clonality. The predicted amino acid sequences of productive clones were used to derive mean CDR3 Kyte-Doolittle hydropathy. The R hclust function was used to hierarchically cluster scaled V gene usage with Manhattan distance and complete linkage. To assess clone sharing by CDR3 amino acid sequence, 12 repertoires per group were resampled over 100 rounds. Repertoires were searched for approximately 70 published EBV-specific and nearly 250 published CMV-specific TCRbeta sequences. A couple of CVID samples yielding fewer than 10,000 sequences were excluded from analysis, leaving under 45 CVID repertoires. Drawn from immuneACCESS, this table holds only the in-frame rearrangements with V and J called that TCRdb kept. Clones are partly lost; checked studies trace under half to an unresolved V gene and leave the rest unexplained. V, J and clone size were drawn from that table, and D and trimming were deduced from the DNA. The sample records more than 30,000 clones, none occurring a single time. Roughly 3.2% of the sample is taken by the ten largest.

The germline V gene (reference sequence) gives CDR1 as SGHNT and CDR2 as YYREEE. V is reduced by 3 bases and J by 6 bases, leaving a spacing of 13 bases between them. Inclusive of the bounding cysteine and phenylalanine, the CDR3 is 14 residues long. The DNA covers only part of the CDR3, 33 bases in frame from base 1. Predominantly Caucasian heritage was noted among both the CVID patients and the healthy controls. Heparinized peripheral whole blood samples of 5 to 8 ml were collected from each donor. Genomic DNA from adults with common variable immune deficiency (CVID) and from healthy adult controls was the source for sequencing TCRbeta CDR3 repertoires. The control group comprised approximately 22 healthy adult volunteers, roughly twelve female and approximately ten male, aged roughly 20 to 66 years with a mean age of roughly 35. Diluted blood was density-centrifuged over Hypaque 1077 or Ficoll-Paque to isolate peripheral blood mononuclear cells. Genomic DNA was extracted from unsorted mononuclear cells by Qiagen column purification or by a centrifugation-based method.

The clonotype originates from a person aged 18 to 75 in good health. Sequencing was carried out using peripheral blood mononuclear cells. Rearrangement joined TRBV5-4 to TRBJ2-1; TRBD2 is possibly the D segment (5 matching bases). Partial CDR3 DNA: TGTGCCAGCAGCTCTAGCCCCGAAGGCAATGAG. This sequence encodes CASSSSPEGNE. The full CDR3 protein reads CASSSSPEGNEQFF.